A single sample gave rise to the 26 T cell receptor beta chains below, sequenced in a study of blood T cell repertoires in COVID-19. Produced via immunoSEQ multiplex PCR; TCRdb's table is partial and in-frame only. This sample has fewer than 250,000 clones, with around 85% found just once. Sequenced material: peripheral blood. The receptor source for this set is a man between 35 and 55 years old with acute or convalescent COVID-19.

The chain joins TRBV27 to TRBJ2-3, with 11 bases lining up with TRBD1. The CDR3 is 16 amino acids. V shed 6 bases, J shed 2 bases, and the junction held 7 bases outside the gene matches. CDR1 and CDR2 (germline): MNHEY, SMNVEV (reference sequence). The CDR3, as DNA: TGTGCCAGCAGGATCGGGGACAGGGGGTCCACAGATACGCAGTATTTT. Translated, it gives CASRIGDRGSTDTQYF.

The chain is built from TRBV5-1 and TRBJ1-1, with 7 bases fitting TRBD1. The V gene end was trimmed by 4 bases and the J gene end by 2 bases; junction bases not matched to a gene: 17. CDR1 is SGHRS, CDR2 YFSETQ, per germline. CDR3 length: 18 residues. The CDR3 sequence is CASSKLASGQARNTEAFF. The CDR3, as DNA: TGCGCCAGCAGCAAATTGGCATCCGGACAGGCACGTAACACTGAAGCTTTCTTT.

The rearrangement joins TRBV18 to TRBJ1-6; possible D gene TRBD1, 5 bases. CDR1 KGHSH and CDR2 LQKENI come from the germline V gene. There are 13 residues in the CDR3. Between the trimmed V and J ends, which lost 0 bases and 12 bases, there was a span of 9 bases. This chain's CDR3 is CASSPPGREPLHF. CDR3 bases: TGTGCCAGCTCACCACCGGGCAGGGAACCCCTCCACTTT.

This chain connects TRBV24-1 to TRBJ2-1; a possible D gene is TRBD2 (6 bases). V was pared by 7 bases and J by 5 bases, with 11 bases between. The CDR3 runs to 13 residues. Germline CDR1 and CDR2: KGHDR and SFDVKD. As DNA, the CDR3 is TGTGCCACCAGCCCCGGAGGGGACAATGAGCAGTTCTTC. This translates into CATSPGGDNEQFF.

The V and J genes are TRBV19 and TRBJ2-1, with D tentatively TRBD1 (5 bases). Trimming took off 6 bases at V and 4 bases at J, with 10 bases between the two ends. There are 13 residues in the CDR3. Germline V gene sequence: CDR1 LNHDA, CDR2 SQIVND (reference sequence). CDR3 in DNA: TGTGCCAGTAGGCAGGGTTCGTACAATGAGCAGTTCTTC. Its protein product is CASRQGSYNEQFF. Combining the CDR3 with reference TRBV19 and TRBJ2-1 gives the whole variable domain DGGITQSPKYLFRKEGQNVTLSCEQNLNHDAMYWYRQDPGQGLRLIYYSQIVNDFQKGDIAEGYSVSREKKESFPLTVTSAQKNPTAFYLCASRQGSYNEQFFGPGTRLTVL.

The chain combines TRBV4-3 with TRBJ1-5; D is unresolved. V gave up 1 base and J gave up 3 bases, with 13 bases separating them. This CDR3 region has 16 residues. Germline CDR1 reads LGHNA; CDR2 reads YSLEER. The CDR3 loop reads CASSQGNAGNNQPQHF. The CDR3 DNA sequence: TGCGCCAGCAGCCAAGGAAATGCGGGGAACAATCAGCCCCAGCATTTT.

The rearrangement links TRBV6-1 to TRBJ2-7, with D possibly TRBD1 on 5 matching bases. CDR3 length: 15 residues. Trimming took 1 base from V and 2 from J, leaving 12 bases between them. Per the germline V gene, CDR1 is MNHNS and CDR2 is SASEGT. CDR3 bases: TGTGCCAGCAGTGAAGGGCAGGGTGCCCCCTACGAGCAGTACTTC. Its translation: CASSEGQGAPYEQYF.

This clone has only one observation. V usage is TRBV5-4 and J usage is TRBJ2-7; 7 bases map to TRBD2. V lost 3 bases and J lost 3; bases outside the gene matches: 12. The V gene's germline CDR1 is SGHNT and CDR2 YYREEE (reference sequence). The CDR3 loop spans 16 amino acids. In nucleotides, the CDR3 is TGTGCCAGCAGCTCGGGAGCGGGGTCCCTGAACTACGAGCAGTACTTC. This codes for CASSSGAGSLNYEQYF.

The chain links TRBV10-1 to TRBJ2-3, with 9 bases matching TRBD1. The length of the CDR3 is 15 residues. Germline V gives CDR1 WNHNN, CDR2 SYGVQD (reference sequence). Trimming cost V 2 bases and J 5 bases; bases outside gene matches: 5. In DNA form, the CDR3 reads TGCGCCAGCAGTGAGGGACAGGGGATGGGAGATACGCAGTATTTT. Amino acids: CASSEGQGMGDTQYF.

The V and J genes are TRBV27 and TRBJ2-1; 9 bases line up with TRBD1. The germline gives CDR1 MNHEY, CDR2 SMNVEV (reference sequence). This CDR3 contains 15 residues. The V and J ends lost 8 bases and 0 bases, in that order; junction bases with no gene match: 5. CDR3 protein: CASGSGQGSYNEQFF. The CDR3 DNA follows: TGTGCCAGCGGGTCGGGACAGGGCTCCTACAATGAGCAGTTCTTC.

This clone has just one count. The V and J genes are TRBV4-1 and TRBJ2-7, with TRBD2 matching 8 bases. The CDR3 runs 15 residues. CDR1 and CDR2 from the germline V gene are MGHRA and YSYEKL. J gave up 2 bases and V 1 base, and 4 bases lay outside the gene matches. DNA for the CDR3: TGCGCCAGCAGCCAAGGGGTAGCGGGGACCTACGAGCAGTACTTC. This codes for CASSQGVAGTYEQYF.

A remark on this clone: The junction and the germline gene differ at one end; a read error may be behind it. The chain employs TRBV7-6 and TRBJ1-4, with TRBD1 as a possible D gene (5 bases). This CDR3 has 16 amino acids. Germline CDR1 is SGHVS and CDR2 is FNYEAQ. DNA for the CDR3: TGTGCCAGCAGCTCTTTCCCGGCCGGGACTAGTGAAAAACTGTTTTTT. It specifies CASSSFPAGTSEKLFF. The full variable domain, rest sourced from reference TRBV7-6 and TRBJ1-4, is GAGVSQSPRYKVTKRGQDVALRCDPISGHVSLYWYRQALGQGPEFLTYFNYEAQQDKSGLPNDRFSAERPEGSISTLTIQRTEQRDSAMYRCASSSFPAGTSEKLFFGSGTQLSVL.

This clone was counted between two and nine times. CDR3 in DNA: TGTGCCAGCACCGAGGGTATCGGCACCGGGGAGCTGTTTTTT. Its translation: CASTEGIGTGELFF. This rearrangement joins TRBV27 to TRBJ2-2, with D perhaps matching TRBD2 (5 bases). This CDR3 spans 14 amino acids. The germline V and J ends were trimmed by 7 bases and 4 bases, with 13 bases remaining between them. Per germline, CDR1 MNHEY and CDR2 SMNVEV (reference sequence).

This chain joins TRBV30 and TRBJ1-1, with 10 bases aligning to TRBD1. Losses at the gene ends were 4 bases for V and 5 bases for J; bases not matched to a gene: 4. This CDR3 spans 13 amino acids. Per the germline V gene, CDR1 is GTSNPN and CDR2 is SVGIG (reference sequence). CDR3 DNA: TGTGCCTGGACCCGGACAGGGGGAACTGAAGCTTTCTTT. This translates into CAWTRTGGTEAFF.

The gene calls are TRBV27 and TRBJ2-7, with a weak D call TRBD2 (6 bases). V gave up 4 bases and J gave up 0 bases, with 10 bases separating them. CDR3 length equals 14 residues. Germline-derived CDR1 and CDR2 are MNHEY and SMNVEV (reference sequence). CDR3 sequence: CASSSGTLSYEQYF. In DNA form, the CDR3 reads TGTGCCAGCAGTTCCGGGACTCTCTCCTACGAGCAGTACTTC.

The rearrangement joins TRBV27 to TRBJ2-3, with no clear D. This CDR3 is built from 16 residues. From germline, CDR1 is MNHEY and CDR2 SMNVEV (reference sequence). Trimming stripped 2 bases from V and 3 bases from J, with 15 bases between. DNA of the CDR3: TGTGCCAGCAGTTTACAGTCAGCGTTCGATACAGATACGCAGTATTTT. It yields the protein CASSLQSAFDTDTQYF.

This clone was seen more than once but under ten times. The chain employs TRBV2 and TRBJ2-7; a possible D gene is TRBD1 (6 bases). This CDR3 has 13 amino acids. Germline values: CDR1 SNHLY, CDR2 FYNNEI. Trimming removed 6 bases at V and 2 bases at J, with 11 bases between. CDR3 DNA: TGTGCCAGCAGGGAGGACAGCACCTACGAGCAGTACTTC. Translated, it gives CASREDSTYEQYF.

The chain uses TRBV4-1 and TRBJ2-2; 7 nucleotides align to TRBD1. The V segment lost 2 bases and the J segment 6 bases; nucleotides outside the gene matches: 3. CDR1 and CDR2 from the germline V gene are MGHRA and YSYEKL. The CDR3 extends over 14 amino acids. In DNA, the CDR3 is TGCGCCAGCAGCCAATTAACAGGGGCCGGGGAGCTGTTTTTT. Protein sequence: CASSQLTGAGELFF.

The chain carries TRBV7-9 and TRBJ2-7; 10 positions match TRBD1. Germline assignment: CDR1 SEHNR and CDR2 FQNEAQ (reference sequence). V lost 3 bases, J lost 6 bases, and 8 bases stayed unmatched. The length of the CDR3 is 15 residues. The DNA of the CDR3 is TGTGCCAGCAGCTTCTCGGGGACAGGGGCGGTCGAGCAGTACTTC. Its protein product is CASSFSGTGAVEQYF.

This clone was seen more than once but under ten times. The chain employs TRBV10-2 and TRBJ1-5, with 8 bases aligning to TRBD1. The CDR3 covers 13 residues. Germline V CDR1 and CDR2: WSHSY, SAAADI. After removal of 6 bases from V and 5 bases from J, the junction contained 3 bases not matched to a gene. CDR3 protein: CASSLTGDQPQHF. CDR3 sequence (DNA): TGCGCCAGCAGCTTGACAGGGGATCAGCCCCAGCATTTT.

The chain recombines TRBV27 with TRBJ1-6; no definite D call. In germline, CDR1 is MNHEY, CDR2 SMNVEV (reference sequence). The CDR3 is made up of 15 amino acids. V was clipped by 4 bases and J by 2 bases, with 9 bases between them. Here the CDR3 DNA reads TGTGCCAGCAGTTCCCTTAGCCCCTATAATTCACCCCTCCACTTT. This sequence encodes CASSSLSPYNSPLHF.

This clone was counted only a few times. The chain joins TRBV2 to TRBJ2-1, with a weak D call TRBD2 (5 bases). The CDR3 is 15 amino acids. Trimming removed 1 base from V and 7 bases from J, with 14 bases in between. The germline gives CDR1 SNHLY, CDR2 FYNNEI. CDR3 loop: CASSEDWTSLNEQFF. The CDR3 DNA is TGTGCCAGCAGTGAAGATTGGACTTCACTTAATGAGCAGTTCTTC. The full variable domain, completed using reference TRBV2 and TRBJ2-1, is EPEVTQTPSHQVTQMGQEVILRCVPISNHLYFYWYRQILGQKVEFLVSFYNNEISEKSEIFDDQFSVERPDGSNFTLKIRSTKLEDSAMYFCASSEDWTSLNEQFFGPGTRLTVL.

This sequence joins TRBV5-1 and TRBJ1-2; TRBD1 matches 10 bases. This CDR3 region has 15 residues. The germline gives CDR1 SGHRS, CDR2 YFSETQ. The trim removed 4 bases at V and 6 bases at J, leaving 9 bases unmatched. In DNA form, the CDR3 reads TGCGCCAGCAGCGCCGGGACAGGGGACCAGCATGGCTACACCTTC. It specifies CASSAGTGDQHGYTF.

The J gene is TRBJ1-2, the V gene TRBV2; 8 bases fit TRBD1. This CDR3 spans 12 amino acids. The germline CDR1 and CDR2 sequences are SNHLY and FYNNEI. V trimming: 10 bases; J trimming: 6 bases; junction bases outside the gene matches: 7. DNA of the CDR3: TGTGCCAACCTGACAGGGGTTAATGGCTACACCTTC. Its translation: CANLTGVNGYTF.

The chain has TRBV2 and TRBJ1-2, with no clear D. Trimming shortened V by 1 base and J by 3 bases, and 12 bases separated the two germline ends. The CDR3 runs to 15 residues. From germline, CDR1 is SNHLY and CDR2 FYNNEI. The CDR3 nucleotides read TGTGCCAGCAGTGAAGGGCGGCCGCTAGACTATGGCTACACCTTC. It codes for CASSEGRPLDYGYTF.

The chain employs TRBV27 and TRBJ2-3, with TRBD2 matching over 13 bases. The CDR3 is 16 amino acids. Germline-derived CDR1 and CDR2 are MNHEY and SMNVEV (reference sequence). The V segment lost 9 bases and the J segment 5 bases; nucleotides outside the gene matches: 11. This CDR3 reads CASMGLAGSIGDTQYF. The CDR3 region has the DNA TGTGCCAGTATGGGACTAGCGGGATCGATCGGAGATACGCAGTATTTT.